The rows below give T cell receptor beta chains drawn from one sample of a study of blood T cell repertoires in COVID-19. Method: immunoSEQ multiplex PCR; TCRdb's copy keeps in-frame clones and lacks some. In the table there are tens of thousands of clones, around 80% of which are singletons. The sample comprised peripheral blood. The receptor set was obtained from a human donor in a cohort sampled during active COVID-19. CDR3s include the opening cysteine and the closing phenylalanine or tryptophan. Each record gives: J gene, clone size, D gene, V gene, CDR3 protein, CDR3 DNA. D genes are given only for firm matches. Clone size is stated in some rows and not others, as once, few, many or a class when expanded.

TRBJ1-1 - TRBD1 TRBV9 CASSAPLTGGEAFF TGTGCCAGCAGTGCCCCTCTTACAGGGGGAGAAGCTTTCTTT
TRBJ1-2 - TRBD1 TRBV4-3 CASSQDRGQDGYGYTF TGCGCCAGCAGCCAAGACAGAGGACAGGATGGCTATGGCTACACCTTC
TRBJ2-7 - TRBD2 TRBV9 CASSVGTSGIYEQYF TGTGCCAGCAGCGTAGGGACTAGCGGGATTTACGAGCAGTACTTC
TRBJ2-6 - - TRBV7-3 CASSLTGGVLRSGANVLTF TGTGCCAGCAGCTTAACAGGAGGGGTCTTAAGATCTGGGGCCAACGTCCTGACTTTC
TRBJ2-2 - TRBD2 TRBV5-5 CASTGTSFSNTGELFF TGTGCCAGCACCGGGACTAGCTTCTCGAACACCGGGGAGCTGTTTTTT
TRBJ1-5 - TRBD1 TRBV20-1 CSASPGQGQPQHF TGCAGTGCTAGTCCCGGACAGGGTCAGCCCCAGCATTTT
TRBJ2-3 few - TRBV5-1 CASSLIQGFTDTQYF TGCGCCAGCAGCTTGATACAGGGCTTCACAGATACGCAGTATTTT
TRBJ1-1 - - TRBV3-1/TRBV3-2 CASSLDRNEAFF TGTGCCAGCTCCCTCGACAGGAATGAAGCTTTCTTT
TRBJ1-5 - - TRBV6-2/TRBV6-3 CASSHFPSGGNQPQHF TGTGCCAGCAGTCACTTCCCATCCGGAGGCAATCAGCCCCAGCATTTT
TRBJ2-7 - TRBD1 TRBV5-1 CASSLVWTGASYEQYF TGCGCCAGCAGCTTGGTTTGGACAGGGGCTTCCTACGAGCAGTACTTC
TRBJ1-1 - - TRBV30 CAWRGIGGYMNTEAFF TGTGCCTGGAGGGGGATAGGGGGTTACATGAACACTGAAGCTTTCTTT
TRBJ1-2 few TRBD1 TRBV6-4 CASSDSNRGTGYTF TGTGCCAGCAGTGACTCGAACAGGGGGACTGGCTACACCTTC
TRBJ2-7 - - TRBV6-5 CATSATYEQYF TGTGCCACTAGCGCGACCTACGAGCAGTACTTC
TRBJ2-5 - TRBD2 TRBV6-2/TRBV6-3 CASSYSSGRSETQYF TGTGCCAGCAGTTACTCTAGCGGGAGGTCAGAGACCCAGTACTTC
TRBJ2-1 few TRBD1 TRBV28 CATLLGQGYNEQFF TGTGCCACCCTTTTGGGACAGGGATACAATGAGCAGTTCTTC
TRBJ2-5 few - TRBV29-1 CSVEYPGFGETQYF TGCAGCGTTGAATATCCAGGGTTTGGAGAGACCCAGTACTTC
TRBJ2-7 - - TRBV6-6 CASSYSTVSKYEQYF TGTGCCAGCAGTTACTCGACTGTCAGTAAGTACGAGCAGTACTTC
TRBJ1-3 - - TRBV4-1 CASSQDRGEGSGNTIYF TGCGCCAGCAGCCAAGATCGGGGGGAGGGAAGTGGAAACACCATATATTTT
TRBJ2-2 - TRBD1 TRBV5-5 CASSLGSGGSGELFF TGTGCCAGCAGCCTTGGGTCAGGGGGATCCGGGGAGCTGTTTTTT
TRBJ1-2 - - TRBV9 CASSVRAGYYGYTF TGTGCCAGCAGCGTACGGGCGGGCTACTATGGCTACACCTTC
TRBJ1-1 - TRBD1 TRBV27 CASGVSVGQGTAEAFF TGTGCCAGCGGGGTTAGTGTGGGACAGGGGACAGCTGAAGCTTTCTTT
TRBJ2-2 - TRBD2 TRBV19 CASSPTVGTSGSGLFF TGTGCCAGTAGTCCGACAGTCGGGACTAGCGGGAGTGGGCTGTTTTTT
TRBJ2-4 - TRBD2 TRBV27 CASSPAAGGKGIQYF TGTGCCAGCAGTCCCGCGGCGGGAGGGAAAGGCATTCAGTACTTC
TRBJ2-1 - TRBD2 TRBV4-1 CASSQGTSGPDSYNEQFF TGCGCCAGCAGCCAGGGGACTAGCGGGCCCGATTCCTACAATGAGCAGTTCTTC